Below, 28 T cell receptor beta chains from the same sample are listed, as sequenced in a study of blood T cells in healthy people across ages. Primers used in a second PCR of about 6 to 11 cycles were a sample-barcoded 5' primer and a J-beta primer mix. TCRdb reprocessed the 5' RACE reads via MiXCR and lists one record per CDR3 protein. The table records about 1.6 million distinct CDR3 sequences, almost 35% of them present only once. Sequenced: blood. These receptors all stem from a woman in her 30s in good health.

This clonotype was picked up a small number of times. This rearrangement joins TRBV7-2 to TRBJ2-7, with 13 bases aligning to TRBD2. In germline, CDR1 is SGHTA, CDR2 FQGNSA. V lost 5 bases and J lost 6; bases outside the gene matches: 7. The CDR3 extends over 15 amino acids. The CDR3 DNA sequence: TGTGCCAGCAGCAGGACTAGCGGGAGTACCCGCGAGCAGTACTTC. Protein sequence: CASSRTSGSTREQYF.

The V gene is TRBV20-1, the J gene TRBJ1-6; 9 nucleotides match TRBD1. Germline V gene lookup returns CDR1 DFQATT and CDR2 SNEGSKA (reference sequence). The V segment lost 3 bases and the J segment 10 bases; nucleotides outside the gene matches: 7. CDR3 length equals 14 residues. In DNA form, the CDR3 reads TGCAGTGCTAGTTCCGGGACAGGGAGCTCACCCCTCCACTTT. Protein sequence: CSASSGTGSSPLHF.

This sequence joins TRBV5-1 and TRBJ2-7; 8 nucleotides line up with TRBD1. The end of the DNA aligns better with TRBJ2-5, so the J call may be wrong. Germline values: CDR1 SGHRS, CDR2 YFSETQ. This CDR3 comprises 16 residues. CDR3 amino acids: CASSLAGGTAQETQYF. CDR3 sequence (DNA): TGCGCCAGCAGCTTGGCAGGGGGCACCGCTCAAGAGACCCAGTACTTC.

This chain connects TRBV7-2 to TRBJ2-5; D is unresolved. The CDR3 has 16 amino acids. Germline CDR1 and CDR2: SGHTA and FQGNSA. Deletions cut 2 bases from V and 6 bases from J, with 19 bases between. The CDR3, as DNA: TGTGCCAGCAGCTTACTGTCTGGCCAGGACCTTAAGACCCAGTACTTC. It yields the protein CASSLLSGQDLKTQYF.

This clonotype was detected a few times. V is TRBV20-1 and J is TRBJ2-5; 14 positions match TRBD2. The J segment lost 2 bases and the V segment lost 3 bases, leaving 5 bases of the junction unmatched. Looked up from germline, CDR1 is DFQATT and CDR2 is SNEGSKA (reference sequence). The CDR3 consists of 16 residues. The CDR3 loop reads CSARTSGGAFQETQYF. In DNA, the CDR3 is TGCAGTGCTAGGACTAGCGGGGGGGCGTTTCAAGAGACCCAGTACTTC.

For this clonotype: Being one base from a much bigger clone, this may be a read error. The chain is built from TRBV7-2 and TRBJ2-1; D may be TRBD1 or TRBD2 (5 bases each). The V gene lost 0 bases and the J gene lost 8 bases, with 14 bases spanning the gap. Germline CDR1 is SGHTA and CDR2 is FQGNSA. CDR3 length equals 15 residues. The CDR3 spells CASSLAGTERYEQFF. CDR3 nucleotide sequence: TGTGCCAGCAGCTTAGCGGGGACGGAACGTTATGAGCAGTTCTTC.

The CDR3 DNA sequence: TGTGCCAGCAGCCCAATCCGGGACAGGGGGTACAATGAGCAGTTCTTC. Amino acids: CASSPIRDRGYNEQFF. The V call is TRBV5-4, the J call TRBJ2-1; 11 bases align to TRBD1. Germline V gene data show CDR1 as SGHNT and CDR2 as YYREEE (reference sequence). The V and J ends lost 4 bases and 4 bases, in that order; junction bases with no gene match: 7. The CDR3 is made up of 16 amino acids.

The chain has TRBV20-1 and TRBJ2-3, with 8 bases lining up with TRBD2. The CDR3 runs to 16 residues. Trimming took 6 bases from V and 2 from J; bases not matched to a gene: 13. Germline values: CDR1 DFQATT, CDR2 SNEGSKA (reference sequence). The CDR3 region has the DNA TGCAGTGCCCACTGGACGGGGGGGGCTGTCACAGATACGCAGTATTTT. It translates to CSAHWTGGAVTDTQYF.

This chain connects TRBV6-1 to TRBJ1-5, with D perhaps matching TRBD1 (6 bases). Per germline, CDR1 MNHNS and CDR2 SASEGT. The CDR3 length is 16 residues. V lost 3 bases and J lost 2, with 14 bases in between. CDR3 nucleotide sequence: TGTGCCAGCAGTGAGTTGGACAGCTCGGGCAATCAGCCCCAGCATTTT. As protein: CASSELDSSGNQPQHF.

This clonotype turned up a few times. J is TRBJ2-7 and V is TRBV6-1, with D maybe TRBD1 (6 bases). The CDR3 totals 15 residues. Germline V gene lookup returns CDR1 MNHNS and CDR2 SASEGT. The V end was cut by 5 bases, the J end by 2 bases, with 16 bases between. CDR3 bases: TGTGCCAGCAGTCCCACTACAGGGAATACCTACGAGCAGTACTTC. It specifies CASSPTTGNTYEQYF.

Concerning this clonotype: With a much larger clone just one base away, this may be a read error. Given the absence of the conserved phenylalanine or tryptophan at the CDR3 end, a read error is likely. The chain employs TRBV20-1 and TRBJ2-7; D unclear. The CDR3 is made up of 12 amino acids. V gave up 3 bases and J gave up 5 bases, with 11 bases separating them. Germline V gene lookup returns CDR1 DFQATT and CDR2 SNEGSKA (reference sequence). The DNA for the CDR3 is TGCAGTGCTAGTATTAAGATCGACGAGCAGTACTGC. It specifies CSASIKIDEQYC.

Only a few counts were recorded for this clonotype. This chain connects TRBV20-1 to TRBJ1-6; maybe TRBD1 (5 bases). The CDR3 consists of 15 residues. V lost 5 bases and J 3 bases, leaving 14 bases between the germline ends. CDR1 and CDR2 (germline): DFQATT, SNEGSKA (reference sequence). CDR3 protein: CSAPWGGVYNSPLHF. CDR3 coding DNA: TGCAGTGCTCCGTGGGGGGGAGTCTATAATTCACCCCTCCACTTT.

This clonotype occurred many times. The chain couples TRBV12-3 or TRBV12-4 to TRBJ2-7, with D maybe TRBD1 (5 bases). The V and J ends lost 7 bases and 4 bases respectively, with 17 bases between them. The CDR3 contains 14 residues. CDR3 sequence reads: CASTHRPDIYEQYF. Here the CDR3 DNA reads TGTGCCAGCACTCACCGCCCGGACATATACGAGCAGTACTTC.

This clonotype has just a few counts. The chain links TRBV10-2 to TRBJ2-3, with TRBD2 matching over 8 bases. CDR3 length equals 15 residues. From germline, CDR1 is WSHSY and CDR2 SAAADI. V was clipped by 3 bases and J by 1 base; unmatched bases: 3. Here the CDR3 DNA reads TGCGCCAGCAGTGACCCGACTAGCGGCACAGATACGCAGTATTTT. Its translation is CASSDPTSGTDTQYF.

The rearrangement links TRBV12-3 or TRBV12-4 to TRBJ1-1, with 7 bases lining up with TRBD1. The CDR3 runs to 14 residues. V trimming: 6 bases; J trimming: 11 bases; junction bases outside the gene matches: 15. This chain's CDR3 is CASSNHGQARSAFF. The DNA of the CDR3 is TGTGCCAGCAGCAACCACGGACAGGCACGTTCGGCTTTCTTT.

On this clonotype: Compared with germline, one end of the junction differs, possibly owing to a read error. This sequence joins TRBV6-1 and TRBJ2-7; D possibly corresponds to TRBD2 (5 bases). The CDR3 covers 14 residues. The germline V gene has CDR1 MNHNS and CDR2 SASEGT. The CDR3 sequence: CTSSDPGGSYEQYF. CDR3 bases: TGTACCAGCAGTGACCCAGGCGGGTCCTACGAGCAGTACTTC.

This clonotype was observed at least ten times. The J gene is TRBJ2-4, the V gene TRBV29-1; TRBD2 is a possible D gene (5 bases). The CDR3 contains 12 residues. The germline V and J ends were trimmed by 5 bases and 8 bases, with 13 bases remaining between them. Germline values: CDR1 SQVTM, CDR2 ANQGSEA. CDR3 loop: CSVRRTGDIQYF. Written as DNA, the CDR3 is TGCAGCGTTCGTCGGACCGGGGACATTCAGTACTTC.

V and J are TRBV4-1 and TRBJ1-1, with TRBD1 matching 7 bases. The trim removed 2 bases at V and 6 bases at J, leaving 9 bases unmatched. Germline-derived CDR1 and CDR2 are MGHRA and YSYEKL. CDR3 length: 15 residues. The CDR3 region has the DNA TGCGCCAGCAGCCAACATTCAACAGGGGCGGCTGAAGCTTTCTTT. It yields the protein CASSQHSTGAAEAFF.

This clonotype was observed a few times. CDR3 residues: CASSPGPQTGETQYF. For the CDR3, the DNA is TGTGCCAGCTCACCGGGACCCCAAACCGGGGAGACCCAGTACTTC. The V and J genes are TRBV18 and TRBJ2-5, with D perhaps given as TRBD1 or TRBD2 (5 bases each). The V gene's germline CDR1 is KGHSH and CDR2 LQKENI. Trimming removed 3 bases from V and 5 bases from J, with 16 bases in between. The CDR3 runs to 15 residues. The complete variable domain, with remaining parts taken from reference TRBV18 and TRBJ2-5, reads NAGVMQNPRHLVRRRGQEARLRCSPMKGHSHVYWYRQLPEEGLKFMVYLQKENIIDESGMPKERFSAEFPKEGPSILRIQQVVRGDSAAYFCASSPGPQTGETQYFGPGTRLLVL.

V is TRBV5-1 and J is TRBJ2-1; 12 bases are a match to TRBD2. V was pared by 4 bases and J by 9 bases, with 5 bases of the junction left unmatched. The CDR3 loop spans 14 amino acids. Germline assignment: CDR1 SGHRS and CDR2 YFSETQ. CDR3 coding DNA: TGCGCCAGCAGCGCCGAACTAGCGGGAGGTGAGCAGTTCTTC. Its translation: CASSAELAGGEQFF.

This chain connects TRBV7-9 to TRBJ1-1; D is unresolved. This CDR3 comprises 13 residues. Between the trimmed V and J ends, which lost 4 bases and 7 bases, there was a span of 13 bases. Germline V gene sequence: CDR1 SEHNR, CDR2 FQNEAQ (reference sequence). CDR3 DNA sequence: TGTGCCAGCAGCTATGCCGGGTTTCTTGAAGCTTTCTTT. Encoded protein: CASSYAGFLEAFF.

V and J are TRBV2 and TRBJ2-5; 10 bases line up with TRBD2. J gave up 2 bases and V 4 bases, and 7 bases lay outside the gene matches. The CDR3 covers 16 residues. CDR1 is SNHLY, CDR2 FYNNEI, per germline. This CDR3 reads CASSGTSGTKQETQYF. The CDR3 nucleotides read TGTGCCAGCAGTGGAACTAGCGGGACTAAACAAGAGACCCAGTACTTC.

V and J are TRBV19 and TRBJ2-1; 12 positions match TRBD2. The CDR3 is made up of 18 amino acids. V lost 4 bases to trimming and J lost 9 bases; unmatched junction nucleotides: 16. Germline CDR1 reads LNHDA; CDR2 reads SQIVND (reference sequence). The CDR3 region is CASSTPGLAGSLRGEQFF. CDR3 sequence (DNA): TGTGCCAGTAGTACCCCCGGACTAGCGGGGAGCCTTAGGGGTGAGCAGTTCTTC.

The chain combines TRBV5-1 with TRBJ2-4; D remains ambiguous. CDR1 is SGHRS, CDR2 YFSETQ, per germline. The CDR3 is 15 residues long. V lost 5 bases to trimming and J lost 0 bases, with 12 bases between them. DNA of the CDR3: TGCGCCAGCAGTCCAGGCCCCATAGCCAAAAACATTCAGTACTTC. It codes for CASSPGPIAKNIQYF.

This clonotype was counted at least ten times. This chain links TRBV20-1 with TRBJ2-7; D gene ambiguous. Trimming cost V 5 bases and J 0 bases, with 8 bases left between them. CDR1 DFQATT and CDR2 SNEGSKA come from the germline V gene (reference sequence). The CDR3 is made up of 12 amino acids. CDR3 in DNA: TGCAGTGCTTCGGCCAGCTCCTACGAGCAGTACTTC. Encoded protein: CSASASSYEQYF.

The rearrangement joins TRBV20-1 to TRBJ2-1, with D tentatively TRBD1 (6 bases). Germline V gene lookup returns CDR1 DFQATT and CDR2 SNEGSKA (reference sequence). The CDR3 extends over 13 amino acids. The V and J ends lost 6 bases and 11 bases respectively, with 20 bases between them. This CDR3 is CSARRLEGDKQFF. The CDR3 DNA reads TGCAGTGCCCGGCGTCTAGAGGGGGATAAGCAGTTCTTC.

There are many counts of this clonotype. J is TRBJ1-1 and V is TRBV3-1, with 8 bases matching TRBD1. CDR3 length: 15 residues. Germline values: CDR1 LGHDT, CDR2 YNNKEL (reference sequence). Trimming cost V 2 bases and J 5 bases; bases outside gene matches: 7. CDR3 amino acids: CASSQLRTGSTEAFF. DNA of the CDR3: TGTGCCAGCAGCCAATTAAGGACAGGGAGTACTGAAGCTTTCTTT.

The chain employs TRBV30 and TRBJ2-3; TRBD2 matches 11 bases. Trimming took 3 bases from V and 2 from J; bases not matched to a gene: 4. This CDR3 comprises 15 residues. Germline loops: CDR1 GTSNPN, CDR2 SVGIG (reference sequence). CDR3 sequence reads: CAWRATSGNTDTQYF. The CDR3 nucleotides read TGTGCCTGGAGAGCGACTAGCGGGAACACAGATACGCAGTATTTT.